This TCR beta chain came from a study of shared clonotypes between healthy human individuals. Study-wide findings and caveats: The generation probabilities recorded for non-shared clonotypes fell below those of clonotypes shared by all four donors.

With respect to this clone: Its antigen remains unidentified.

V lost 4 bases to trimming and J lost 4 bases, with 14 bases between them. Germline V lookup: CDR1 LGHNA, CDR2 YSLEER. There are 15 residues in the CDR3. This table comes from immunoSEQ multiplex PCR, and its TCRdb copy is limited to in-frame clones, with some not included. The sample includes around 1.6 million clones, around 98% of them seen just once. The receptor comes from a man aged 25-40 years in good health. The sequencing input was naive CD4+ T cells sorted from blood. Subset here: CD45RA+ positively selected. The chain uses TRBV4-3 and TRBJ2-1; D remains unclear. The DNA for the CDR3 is TGCGCCAGCAGCCCCCGTGTGGGGATTTACAATGAGCAGTTCTTC. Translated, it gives CASSPRVGIYNEQFF.